This is a list of T cell receptor beta chains from one sample in a study of T-cell memory formation after mild COVID-19. One entry per CDR3 protein, called by TCRdb with MiXCR from the 5' RACE reads. This table holds approximately 340,000 distinct CDR3 sequences, roughly 15% found once. Sequencing input: PBMCs or a T cell subset sorted from them (not recorded which). These receptors came from a man younger than 35 who had mild COVID-19 (a few samples of this study predate the infection). Cell type and time point are not known. Both conserved end residues are part of each CDR3. The D gene is left open where the match is weak. The listing skips clone size in some rows; elsewhere it reads once, few, many or a size class.

clone_size	d_call	v_call	j_call	cdr3_nt	cdr3_aa
few	-	TRBV19	TRBJ2-5	TGTGCCAGTAGTAGTGTGCCAGTATCTCTGGAGACCCAGTACTTC	CASSSVPVSLETQYF
many	TRBD1	TRBV20-1	TRBJ2-1	TGCAGTGCCCCCGGTTTGGGACCGGGACAGACCTACAATGAGCAGTTCTTC	CSAPGLGPGQTYNEQFF
-	TRBD1	TRBV20-1	TRBJ1-4	TGCAGTGCTAGAGATCGGACAGGGGGTGAAAAACTGTTTTTT	CSARDRTGGEKLFF
-	TRBD1	TRBV14	TRBJ1-2	TGTGCCAGCAGCCCGGGACAGCTTAACTATGGCTACACCTTC	CASSPGQLNYGYTF
-	-	TRBV24-1	TRBJ1-3	TGTGCCACCCAGGACAGCTCTGGAAACACCATATATTTT	CATQDSSGNTIYF
few	-	TRBV7-3	TRBJ2-1	TGTGCCAGCAGCCCTTCCCCTAGGTTCATCGATGAGCAGTTCTTC	CASSPSPRFIDEQFF
-	-	TRBV7-2	TRBJ2-5	TGTGCCAGCAGCTACGCACCAGGGCCCGGAGAGACCCAGTACTTC	CASSYAPGPGETQYF
-	TRBD1	TRBV6-5	TRBJ2-1	TGTGCCAGCAGTTACTCGGGGAGGGACAGGGTAAAAGGGAAGCAGTTCTTC	CASSYSGRDRVKGKQFF
many	-	TRBV7-8	TRBJ2-5	TGTGCCAGCAGCTTAGATGGGCCGGCAAAAGAGACCCAGTACTTC	CASSLDGPAKETQYF
-	-	TRBV9	TRBJ2-7	TGTGCCAGCAGCGTCGGCAGGGCCACCTACGAGCAGTACTTC	CASSVGRATYEQYF
-	-	TRBV18	TRBJ1-2	TGTGCCAGCTCACCAATCCGGGACCCGGACTATGGCTACACCTTC	CASSPIRDPDYGYTF